This T cell receptor (beta chain) was sequenced during a study of cytomegalovirus exposure and HLA in healthy donors. Germline CDR1 SEHNR, CDR2 FQNEAQ (reference sequence). V shed 0 bases and J shed 0 bases, with 10 bases lying between them. The CDR3 covers 16 residues. In regard to this clone: Its specificity is not known.

Amplification used 60 Vbeta primers and 13 Jbeta primers. Method: immunoSEQ multiplex PCR; TCRdb's copy keeps in-frame clones and lacks some. The sample comprises about 170,000 clones, 70% to 90% of which are singletons, and roughly 2.3% rests with the top ten. Points from the study as a whole: The authors enumerated 150 to 200 TCR beta chains as linked to cytomegalovirus. TCR beta chain V- and J-gene trimming was linked, in a later analysis, to a missense variant in DCLRE1C.

This clonotype was obtained from a male donor in good health and CMV-seronegative. The sample comprised PBMCs. The chain joins TRBV7-9 to TRBJ2-3; D is perhaps TRBD2 (6 bases). CDR3 region: CASSLAGGISTDTQYF. The CDR3 DNA reads TGTGCCAGCAGCTTAGCAGGAGGGATAAGCACAGATACGCAGTATTTT.